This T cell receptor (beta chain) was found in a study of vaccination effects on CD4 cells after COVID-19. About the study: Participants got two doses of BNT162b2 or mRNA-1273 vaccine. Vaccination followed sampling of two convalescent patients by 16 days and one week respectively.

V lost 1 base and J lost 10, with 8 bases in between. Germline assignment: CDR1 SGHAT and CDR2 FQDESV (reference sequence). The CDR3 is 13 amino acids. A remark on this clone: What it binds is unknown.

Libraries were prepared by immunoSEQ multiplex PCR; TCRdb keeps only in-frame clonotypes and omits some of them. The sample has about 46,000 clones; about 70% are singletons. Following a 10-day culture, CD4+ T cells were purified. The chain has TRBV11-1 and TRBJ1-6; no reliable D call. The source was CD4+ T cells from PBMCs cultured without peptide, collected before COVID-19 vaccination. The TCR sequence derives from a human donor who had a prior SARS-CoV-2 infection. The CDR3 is CASSLGHGSPLHF. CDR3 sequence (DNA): TGTGCCAGCAGCTTAGGACATGGATCACCCCTCCACTTT. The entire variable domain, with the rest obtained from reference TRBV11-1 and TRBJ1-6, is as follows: EAEVAQSPRYKITEKSQAVAFWCDPISGHATLYWYRQILGQGPELLVQFQDESVVDDSQLPKDRFSAERLKGVDSTLKIQPAELGDSAMYLCASSLGHGSPLHFGNGTRLTVT.